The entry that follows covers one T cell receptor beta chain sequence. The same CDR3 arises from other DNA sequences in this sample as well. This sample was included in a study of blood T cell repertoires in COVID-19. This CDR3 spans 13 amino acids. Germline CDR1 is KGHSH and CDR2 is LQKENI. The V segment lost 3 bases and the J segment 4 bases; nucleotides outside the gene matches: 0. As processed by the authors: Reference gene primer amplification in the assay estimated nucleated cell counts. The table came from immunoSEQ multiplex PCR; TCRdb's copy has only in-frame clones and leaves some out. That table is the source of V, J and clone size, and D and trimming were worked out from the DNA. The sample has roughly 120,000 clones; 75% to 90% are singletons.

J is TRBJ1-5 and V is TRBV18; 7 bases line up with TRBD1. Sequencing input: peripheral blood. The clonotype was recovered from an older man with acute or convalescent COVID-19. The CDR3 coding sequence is TGTGCCAGCTCACCGGGACAGAATCAGCCCCAGCATTTT. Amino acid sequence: CASSPGQNQPQHF. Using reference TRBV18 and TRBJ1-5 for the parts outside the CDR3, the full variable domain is NAGVMQNPRHLVRRRGQEARLRCSPMKGHSHVYWYRQLPEEGLKFMVYLQKENIIDESGMPKERFSAEFPKEGPSILRIQQVVRGDSAAYFCASSPGQNQPQHFGDGTRLSIL.